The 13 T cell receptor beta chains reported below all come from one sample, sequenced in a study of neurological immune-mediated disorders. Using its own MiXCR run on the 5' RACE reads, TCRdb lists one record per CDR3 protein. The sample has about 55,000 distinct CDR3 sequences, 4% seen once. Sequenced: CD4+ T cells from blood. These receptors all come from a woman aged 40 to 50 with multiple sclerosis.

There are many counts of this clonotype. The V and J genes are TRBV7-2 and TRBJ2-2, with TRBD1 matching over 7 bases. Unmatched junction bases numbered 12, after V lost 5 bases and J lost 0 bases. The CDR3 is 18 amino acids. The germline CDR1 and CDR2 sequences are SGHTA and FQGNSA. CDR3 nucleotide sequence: TGTGCCAGCAGCCGCAGACCTACCGGGACAGCGAACACCGGGGAGCTGTTTTTT. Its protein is CASSRRPTGTANTGELFF.

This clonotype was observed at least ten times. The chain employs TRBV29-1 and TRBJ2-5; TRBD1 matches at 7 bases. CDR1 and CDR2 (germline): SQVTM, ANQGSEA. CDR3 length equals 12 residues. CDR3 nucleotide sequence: TGCACGACACGGACAGGTGGGGAGACCCAGTACTTC. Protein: CTTRTGGETQYF.

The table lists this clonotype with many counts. In DNA, the CDR3 is TGCAGTGCTAGATCCCCGAATCTCTACATGGCGGGAGTCACTGAAGCTTTCTTT. Encoded protein: CSARSPNLYMAGVTEAFF. The genes are TRBV20-1 and TRBJ1-1; D gene ambiguous. This CDR3 has 18 amino acids. The germline CDR1 and CDR2 sequences are DFQATT and SNEGSKA (reference sequence). The germline V and J ends were trimmed by 2 bases and 4 bases, with 26 bases remaining between them.

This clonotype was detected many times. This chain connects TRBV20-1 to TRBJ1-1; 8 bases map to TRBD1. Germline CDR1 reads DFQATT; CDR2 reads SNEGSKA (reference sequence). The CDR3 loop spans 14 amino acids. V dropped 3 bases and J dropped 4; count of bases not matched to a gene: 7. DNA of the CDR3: TGCAGTGCTAGTGTAACAGGGGGGGTCACTGAAGCTTTCTTT. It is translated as CSASVTGGVTEAFF.

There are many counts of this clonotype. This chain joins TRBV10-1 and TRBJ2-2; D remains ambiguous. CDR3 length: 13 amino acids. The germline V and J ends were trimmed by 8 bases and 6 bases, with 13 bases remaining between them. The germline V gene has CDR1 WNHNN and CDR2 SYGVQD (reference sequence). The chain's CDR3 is CASSFGPPGELFF. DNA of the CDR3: TGCGCCAGCTCCTTCGGCCCTCCCGGGGAGCTGTTTTTT.

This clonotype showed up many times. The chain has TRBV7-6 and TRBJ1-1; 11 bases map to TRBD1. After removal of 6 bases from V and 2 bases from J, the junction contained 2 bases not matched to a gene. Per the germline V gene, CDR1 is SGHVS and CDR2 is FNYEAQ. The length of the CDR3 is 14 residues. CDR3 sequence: CASSWTGGNTEAFF. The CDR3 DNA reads TGTGCCAGCAGTTGGACAGGGGGCAACACTGAAGCTTTCTTT.

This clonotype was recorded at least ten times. The CDR3 DNA follows: TGTGCCAGCAGTTTCCGACTAGCGGGGTTAGCCAAAAACATTCAGTACTTC. The encoded protein is CASSFRLAGLAKNIQYF. The chain employs TRBV12-3 or TRBV12-4 and TRBJ2-4, with 11 nucleotides matching TRBD2. This CDR3 spans 17 amino acids. V trimming: 3 bases; J trimming: 0 bases; junction bases outside the gene matches: 4.

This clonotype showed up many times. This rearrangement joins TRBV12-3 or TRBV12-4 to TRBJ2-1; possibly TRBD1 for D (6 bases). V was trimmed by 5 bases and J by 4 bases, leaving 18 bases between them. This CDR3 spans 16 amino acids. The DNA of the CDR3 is TGTGCCAGCAGTCCAACAGGGAATACCCTTTACAATGAGCAGTTCTTC. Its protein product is CASSPTGNTLYNEQFF.

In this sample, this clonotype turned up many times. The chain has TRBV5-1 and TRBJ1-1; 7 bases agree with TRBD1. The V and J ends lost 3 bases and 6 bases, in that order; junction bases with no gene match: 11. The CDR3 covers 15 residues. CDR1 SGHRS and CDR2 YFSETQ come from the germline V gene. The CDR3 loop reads CASSSLPQGQAEAFF. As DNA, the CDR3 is TGCGCCAGCAGCTCTCTCCCACAGGGGCAGGCTGAAGCTTTCTTT.

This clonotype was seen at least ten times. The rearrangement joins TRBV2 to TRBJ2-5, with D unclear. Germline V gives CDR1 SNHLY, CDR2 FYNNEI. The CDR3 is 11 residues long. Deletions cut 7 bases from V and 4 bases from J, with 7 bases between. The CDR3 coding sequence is TGTGCCAGCACGGCTGGAGAGACCCAGTACTTC. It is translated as CASTAGETQYF.

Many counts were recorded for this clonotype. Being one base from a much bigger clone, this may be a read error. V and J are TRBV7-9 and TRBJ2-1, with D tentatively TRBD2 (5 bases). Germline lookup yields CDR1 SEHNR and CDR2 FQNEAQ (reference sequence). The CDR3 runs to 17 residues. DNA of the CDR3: TGTGCCAACAGCTTAGGAGCATGGTACCACGGGAACAATGAGCAGTTCTTC. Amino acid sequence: CANSLGAWYHGNNEQFF. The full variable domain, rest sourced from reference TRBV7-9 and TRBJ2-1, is DTGVSQNPRHKITKRGQNVTFRCDPISEHNRLYWYRQTLGQGPEFLTYFQNEAQLEKSRLLSDRFSAERPKGSFSTLEIQRTEQGDSAMYLCANSLGAWYHGNNEQFFGPGTRLTVL.

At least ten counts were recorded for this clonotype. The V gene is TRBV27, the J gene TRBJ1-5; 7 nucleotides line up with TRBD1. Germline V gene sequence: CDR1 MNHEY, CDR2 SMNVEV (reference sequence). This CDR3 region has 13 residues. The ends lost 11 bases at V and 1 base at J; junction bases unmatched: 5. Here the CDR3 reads CARNRGSNQPQHF. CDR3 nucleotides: TGTGCCCGCAACAGGGGCAGCAATCAGCCCCAGCATTTT.

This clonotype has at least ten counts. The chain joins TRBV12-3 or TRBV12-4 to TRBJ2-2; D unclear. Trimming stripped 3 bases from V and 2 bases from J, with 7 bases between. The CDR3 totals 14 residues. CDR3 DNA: TGTGCCAGCAGTTTGGGCGGAAACACCGGGGAGCTGTTTTTT. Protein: CASSLGGNTGELFF.